The clone carrying this T cell receptor beta chain was seen ten or more times. Its antigen remains unknown. Unique molecular identifiers were in the cDNA, with template-switch universal primer binding. TCRdb re-derived calls from the 5' RACE reads in MiXCR, one entry per CDR3 protein. The repertoire holds around 960,000 distinct CDR3 sequences, roughly an eighth seen once, with around 1.5% in the top ten. CDR1 and CDR2 (germline): SGHTA, FQGTGA. V lost 10 bases to trimming and J lost 5 bases, with 13 bases between them. The CDR3 runs to 12 residues. Every sampled donor was Caucasian and healthy. The record originates from a study of identical twins. Whole-study findings and limits: Clonotypes of the beta chain that were abundant in cord blood carried fewer insertions (memory repertoires showed none). Zero-insertion analyses were open to partial confounding by invariant MAIT and iNKT cells.

This sample also appeared in a second study, on yellow fever vaccine responses in identical twins.

This chain links TRBV7-3 with TRBJ2-3; TRBD2 is a possible D gene (6 bases). Sequenced sample: PBMCs. This TCR derives from a woman aged 18-29 years in good health. As DNA, the CDR3 is TGTGCCACCGGGAGTCCGGGAGATACGCAGTATTTT. It codes for CATGSPGDTQYF.